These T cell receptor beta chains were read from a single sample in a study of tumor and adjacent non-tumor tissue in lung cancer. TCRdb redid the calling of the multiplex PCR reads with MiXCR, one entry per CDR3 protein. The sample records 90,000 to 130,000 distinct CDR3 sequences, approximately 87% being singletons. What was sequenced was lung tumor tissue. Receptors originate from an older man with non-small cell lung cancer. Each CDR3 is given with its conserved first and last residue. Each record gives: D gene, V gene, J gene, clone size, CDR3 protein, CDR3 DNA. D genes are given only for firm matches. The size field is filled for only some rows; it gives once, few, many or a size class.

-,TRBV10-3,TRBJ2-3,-,CPISTGDSDTQYF,TGTCCCATCAGTACAGGGGACTCAGATACGCAGTATTTT
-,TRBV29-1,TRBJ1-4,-,CSVDTGRTDGELFF,TGCAGCGTTGATACAGGTCGGACAGATGGAGAACTGTTTTTT
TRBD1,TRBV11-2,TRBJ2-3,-,CVSSSQGFSNTHYF,TGTGTCAGCAGCTCACAGGGGTTCTCAAATACGCACTATTTT
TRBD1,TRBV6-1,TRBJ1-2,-,CAVQILGQRVGYIF,TGTGCCGTCCAAATACTGGGACAGAGAGTAGGATACATCTTC
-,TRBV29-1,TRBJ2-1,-,CSVKGSGSSYNEHFF,TGCAGCGTTAAAGGAAGCGGTAGCTCCTACAATGAGCACTTCTTC
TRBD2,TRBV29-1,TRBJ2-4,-,CIVGVAGGHIQYF,TGCATCGTTGGCGTAGCGGGAGGGCACATTCAGTACTTC
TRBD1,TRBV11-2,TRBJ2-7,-,CASGPGTGPSHEQYF,TGTGCCAGCGGCCCCGGGACAGGGCCCTCCCACGAGCAGTATTTC
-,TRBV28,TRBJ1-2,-,CASSLVGRAGEDYGYTF,TGTGCCAGCAGTCTCGTGGGTAGGGCAGGGGAAGACTATGGCTACACCTTC
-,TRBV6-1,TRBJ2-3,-,CASSEDSTGGADTQYF,TGTGCCAGCAGTGAAGATAGTACAGGAGGAGCAGATACGCAGTATTTT
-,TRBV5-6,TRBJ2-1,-,CATSFVQDRGRNRQFF,TGTGCCACCAGCTTTGTCCAGGATAGGGGGAGAAATCGACAGTTCTTC
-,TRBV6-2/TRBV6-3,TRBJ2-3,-,CASSYQTTVGHPDTQYF,TGTGCAAGCAGTTACCAGACGACAGTAGGCCACCCGGATACGCAGTATTTT
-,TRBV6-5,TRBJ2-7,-,CANSPAGTRETYEQYF,TGTGCCAACAGTCCTGCGGGAACGAGGGAAACATACGAGCAGTACTTC
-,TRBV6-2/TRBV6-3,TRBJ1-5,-,CASCFHRLDQPQHF,TGTGCCAGCTGTTTCCACAGGTTAGATCAGCCCCAACATTTT
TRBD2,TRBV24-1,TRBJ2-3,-,CATSDPSSGGPDTQYF,TGTGCCACCAGTGACCCGTCTAGCGGGGGCCCAGATACGCAGTATTTT
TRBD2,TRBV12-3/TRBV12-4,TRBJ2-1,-,CASRPGLAKRREQFF,TGTGCCAGCAGACCCGGACTAGCGAAGCGCAGGGAGCAGTTCTTC
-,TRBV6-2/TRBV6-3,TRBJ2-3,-,CASRAADLIKDTHYF,TGTGCAAGCAGGGCAGCGGACCTTATTAAAGATACGCATTATTTT
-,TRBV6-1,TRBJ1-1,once,CVSGVGGINAEAFF,TGTGTCAGCGGTGTCGGGGGTATAAACGCTGAAGCTTTCTTT
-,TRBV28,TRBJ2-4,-,CAGIPRTTNKNIQYF,TGTGCCGGCATTCCCAGGACGACCAACAAAAACATTCAGTACTTC
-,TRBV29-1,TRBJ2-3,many,CSVELRGGDTQYF,TGCAGCGTTGAGCTTCGAGGTGGAGATACGCAGTATTTT
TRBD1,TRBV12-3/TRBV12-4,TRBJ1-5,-,CASRGTGTQHEHF,TGTGCCAGCAGGGGGACAGGGACTCAGCACGAGCATTTT
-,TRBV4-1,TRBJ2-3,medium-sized,CASSQAVSTDTQYF,TGCGCCAGCAGCCAAGCTGTCTCTACAGATACGCAGTATTTT
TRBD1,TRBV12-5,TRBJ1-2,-,CACGLSTLTGWDTF,TGTGCTTGTGGTTTGTCTACGTTGACAGGGTGGGACACCTTC
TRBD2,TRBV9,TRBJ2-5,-,CASSGYSGRRETQYF,TGTGCCAGCAGCGGATATAGCGGGAGAAGGGAGACCCAGTACTTC
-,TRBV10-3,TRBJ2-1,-,CAISGTLGTPSCHEQFF,TGTGCCATCAGTGGAACCCTCGGGACTCCTTCCTGCCATGAGCAGTTCTTC
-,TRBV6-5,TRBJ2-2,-,CTSSSPETRNTGELFF,TGTACCAGCAGTTCCCCCGAGACTAGGAACACCGGGGAACTGTTTTTT
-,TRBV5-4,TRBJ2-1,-,CASSFGGRVGNEQIF,TGTGCGAGCAGCTTTGGTGGCAGGGTGGGGAATGAGCAGATCTTC
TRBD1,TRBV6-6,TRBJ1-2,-,CVSSSGTGEYGYNF,TGTGTCAGCAGTTCCGGGACAGGGGAATATGGCTACAACTTC
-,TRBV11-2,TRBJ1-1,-,CASTRLGGNTVAFF,TGTGCCAGCACTAGGCTGGGGGGGAACACTGTAGCTTTCTTT
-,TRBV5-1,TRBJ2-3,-,CASSPRIDTQYF,TGCGCCAGCAGCCCCCGCATTGATACGCAGTATTTT
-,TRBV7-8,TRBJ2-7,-,CTSSSSGLAGIYEQHF,TGTACCAGCAGCTCGTCCGGACTGGCGGGAATTTACGAGCAGCACTTC
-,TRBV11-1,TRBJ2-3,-,CASSLRGKERRTDTQFF,TGTGCCAGCAGCTTGCGAGGCAAGGAAAGGAGAACAGATACGCAGTTTTTT
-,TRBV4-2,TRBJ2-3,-,CASSQTPGSVTDTQYF,TGTGCCAGTAGCCAAACTCCAGGAAGCGTTACAGATACGCAGTATTTT